This passage covers 27 T cell receptor beta chains from one sample sequenced in a study of breast tumors, draining lymph nodes, adjacent tissues. TCRdb re-analysed the multiplex PCR reads in MiXCR, keeping a single row per CDR3 protein. The top ten clones hold 11% of a sample with about 35,000 distinct CDR3 sequences, 36% of them seen once. Sequencing input: breast tumor tissue. These receptors all come from a female donor with breast cancer. Some clones in this sample may be carry-over from other donors' samples.

This clonotype was seen more than once but under ten times. The chain employs TRBV27 and TRBJ2-3; D gene unclear. Germline V gene lookup returns CDR1 MNHEY and CDR2 SMNVEV (reference sequence). V lost 2 bases and J lost 1, with 10 bases in between. The CDR3 has 15 residues. The CDR3, as DNA: TGTGCCAGCAGTTTACGGTGGTTGGGCACAGATACGCAGTATTTT. Encoded protein: CASSLRWLGTDTQYF.

This sequence joins TRBV7-9 and TRBJ2-5; 9 bases agree with TRBD2. V dropped 2 bases and J dropped 2; count of bases not matched to a gene: 6. The CDR3 covers 16 residues. Germline values: CDR1 SEHNR, CDR2 FQNEAQ (reference sequence). The chain's CDR3 is CASSLSSLAGQETQYF. The DNA for the CDR3 is TGTGCCAGCAGCTTAAGCTCGCTAGCGGGGCAAGAGACCCAGTACTTC.

On this clonotype: This may stem from a read error, because a much larger clone lies one nucleotide away. The chain employs TRBV28 and TRBJ1-5, with 8 bases aligning to TRBD1. The germline V gene encodes CDR1 MDHEN and CDR2 SYDVKM. The CDR3 runs 14 residues. The CDR3 sequence: CAGSLYRGYQPQHF. The CDR3 coding sequence is TGTGCCGGCAGTTTATACAGGGGGTACCAGCCCCAGCATTTT.

For this clonotype: One junction end disagrees with the germline gene, perhaps due to a read error. V gene TRBV28 combines with J gene TRBJ1-5; D is uncertain. The germline V gene has CDR1 MDHEN and CDR2 SYDVKM. The CDR3 contains 12 residues. The CDR3 DNA sequence: TGTGCCTGCAGTTTATGGGTTCAGCCCCAGCATTTT. Amino acids: CACSLWVQPQHF.

Ten or more counts support this clonotype. The chain links TRBV2 to TRBJ2-1; TRBD2 agrees at 10 bases. Germline CDR1 and CDR2: SNHLY and FYNNEI. Trimming cost V 6 bases and J 10 bases; bases outside gene matches: 15. The CDR3 sequence is 16 residues long. The CDR3 reads CASSGGSAGGPLEQFF. CDR3 DNA sequence: TGTGCCAGCAGCGGGGGGTCAGCGGGAGGGCCGCTGGAGCAGTTCTTC.

This clonotype was detected ten times or more. This rearrangement joins TRBV3-1 to TRBJ2-7; 8 bases are shared with TRBD1. Unmatched junction bases numbered 1, after V lost 8 bases and J lost 1 base. Germline V gives CDR1 LGHDT, CDR2 YNNKEL (reference sequence). The CDR3 totals 12 residues. CDR3 nucleotide sequence: TGTGCCAGCCGGGACAGGTCCTACGAGCAGTACTTC. It codes for CASRDRSYEQYF.

The chain carries TRBV27 and TRBJ1-6; no reliable D call. Trimming pared 4 bases from V and 8 bases from J, leaving 18 bases between. The CDR3 has 16 amino acids. Germline CDR1 and CDR2: MNHEY and SMNVEV (reference sequence). CDR3 DNA: TGTGCCAGCAGTTCGGGCCCGCCTGGGGTCTATTCACCCCTCCACTTT. Translation: CASSSGPPGVYSPLHF.

This clonotype was recorded at least ten times. The chain is built from TRBV12-3 or TRBV12-4 and TRBJ1-5; no clear D. The CDR3 length is 12 residues. Trimming stripped 3 bases from V and 4 bases from J, with 4 bases between. CDR3 coding DNA: TGTGCCAGCAGTTTGCTTAATCAGCCCCAGCATTTT. As protein: CASSLLNQPQHF.

This clonotype was recorded once. J is TRBJ2-3 and V is TRBV7-6; tentatively, D is TRBD1 (6 bases). V gave up 5 bases and J gave up 4 bases, with 16 bases separating them. Germline V CDR1 and CDR2: SGHVS, FNYEAQ. There are 15 residues in the CDR3. The CDR3 spells CASSRGGPQADTQYF. The CDR3 coding sequence is TGTGCCAGCAGCAGAGGGGGACCCCAGGCAGATACGCAGTATTTT.

As concerns this clonotype: This may arise from a read error, as a much more abundant clone is one base away. J is TRBJ2-2 and V is TRBV7-3; TRBD2 matches at 7 bases. This CDR3 contains 12 residues. Germline V gene sequence: CDR1 SGHTA, CDR2 FQGTGA. The DNA of the CDR3 is TGTGCCAGCAGCCCACCGGGCGGGGGGCTGTTTTTT. Translation gives CASSPPGGGLFF.

This clonotype was recorded at least ten times. J is TRBJ2-7 and V is TRBV20-1, with a possible D match to TRBD1 (5 bases). CDR1 is DFQATT, CDR2 SNEGSKA, per germline (reference sequence). V was cut by 8 bases and J by 0 bases, with 14 bases left in between. The CDR3 runs to 13 residues. The CDR3 sequence is CSTPGRTSYEQYF. CDR3 sequence (DNA): TGCAGTACCCCAGGGCGGACCTCCTACGAGCAGTACTTC.

Concerning this clonotype itself: It may be a read error: a sequence one base away is much more abundant. This chain connects TRBV20-1 to TRBJ2-3, with D tentatively TRBD2 (7 bases). CDR3 length: 16 amino acids. Germline-derived CDR1 and CDR2 are DFQATT and SNEGSKA (reference sequence). The CDR3 sequence is CSARYYGRGTSDTRYF. The CDR3 nucleotides are TGCAGTGCTAGATATTATGGGAGGGGGACTTCAGATACGCGGTATTTT.

The V gene is TRBV9, the J gene TRBJ1-6, with 9 bases aligning to TRBD1. V gave up 4 bases and J gave up 8 bases; unmatched junction bases: 4. This CDR3 comprises 14 residues. Germline loops: CDR1 SGDLS, CDR2 YYNGEE. The CDR3 protein is CASSLTGGHSPLHF. In DNA, the CDR3 is TGTGCCAGCAGCTTGACAGGGGGGCATTCACCCCTCCACTTT.

Many counts were recorded for this clonotype. The chain joins TRBV12-3 or TRBV12-4 to TRBJ2-5, with 7 bases fitting TRBD2. V trimming: 3 bases; J trimming: 7 bases; junction bases outside the gene matches: 11. The CDR3 is made up of 15 amino acids. CDR3: CASSLQAGRIGTQYF. In DNA form, the CDR3 reads TGTGCCAGCAGTTTGCAAGCGGGGAGAATAGGGACCCAGTACTTC.

In its sample, this clonotype was seen a few times. The V call is TRBV28, the J call TRBJ1-2, with 8 nucleotides matching TRBD1. Losses at the gene ends were 3 bases for V and 6 bases for J; bases not matched to a gene: 0. CDR3 length: 12 residues. Looked up from germline, CDR1 is MDHEN and CDR2 is SYDVKM. The CDR3 DNA follows: TGTGCCAGCAGTTTGACAGGGGATGGCTACACCTTC. It translates to CASSLTGDGYTF.

This clonotype was observed many times. The chain is built from TRBV20-1 and TRBJ2-1; TRBD2 matches at 10 bases. The CDR3 totals 16 residues. The V gene end was trimmed by 0 bases and the J gene end by 4 bases; junction bases not matched to a gene: 6. CDR1 is DFQATT and CDR2 is SNEGSKA in the germline V gene (reference sequence). Written as DNA, the CDR3 is TGCAGTGCTAGAGATGAACTAGCGGGGAAATACAATGAGCAGTTCTTC. Amino acid sequence: CSARDELAGKYNEQFF.

This clonotype was observed at least ten times. This chain uses TRBV12-3 or TRBV12-4 with TRBJ2-7; 11 bases match TRBD1. V trimming: 2 bases; J trimming: 6 bases; junction bases outside the gene matches: 3. This CDR3 comprises 14 residues. CDR3 protein: CASSLFGTGGEQYF. For the CDR3, the DNA is TGTGCCAGCAGTTTATTTGGGACAGGGGGCGAGCAGTACTTC.

Worth noting for this clonotype: Just one base apart from a much larger clone, this may be a read error. The rearrangement uses TRBV6-5 and TRBJ2-2, with TRBD2 matching 12 bases. The germline V gene encodes CDR1 MNHEY and CDR2 SVGAGI. The CDR3 totals 15 residues. The CDR3 DNA reads as TGTGCCAGCAAAGGACTAGCGGGGAACACCGGGGGGCTGTTTTTT. It specifies CASKGLAGNTGGLFF.

The table lists this clonotype with many counts. The CDR3, as DNA: TGTGCCAGCAGCCAAGCCTCCATCGATTCACCCCTCCACTTT. Protein sequence: CASSQASIDSPLHF. The chain carries TRBV3-1 and TRBJ1-6; D not certain. The germline V gene has CDR1 LGHDT and CDR2 YNNKEL (reference sequence). This CDR3 has 14 residues. The V and J ends lost 1 base and 8 bases respectively, with 9 bases between them.

The table lists this clonotype with many counts. The chain has TRBV6-2 or TRBV6-3 and TRBJ1-3, with TRBD1 as a possible D gene (5 bases). Looked up from germline, CDR1 is MNHEY and CDR2 is SVGEGT. V was trimmed by 6 bases and J by 0 bases, leaving 6 bases between them. The CDR3 is made up of 13 amino acids. The CDR3 sequence: CASRTASGNTIYF. The CDR3 DNA follows: TGTGCCAGCAGGACAGCCTCTGGAAACACCATATATTTT.

The chain links TRBV20-1 to TRBJ1-2, with D maybe TRBD1 (6 bases). Trimming cost V 6 bases and J 3 bases, with 11 bases left between them. CDR3 length equals 12 residues. Germline CDR1 is DFQATT and CDR2 is SNEGSKA (reference sequence). The CDR3 protein is CSAGRTDYGYTF. DNA of the CDR3: TGCAGTGCCGGAAGGACAGACTATGGCTACACCTTC.

Only a few counts were recorded for this clonotype. The J gene is TRBJ1-3, the V gene TRBV28, with D possibly TRBD1 on 5 matching bases. The V end lost 1 base, the J end lost 4 bases, and 11 bases lay between the germline ends. Germline CDR1 is MDHEN and CDR2 is SYDVKM. The CDR3 runs to 15 residues. In DNA, the CDR3 is TGTGCCAGCAGTTTATATATAGGGGCGGGAAACACCATATATTTT. It is translated as CASSLYIGAGNTIYF.

The chain links TRBV7-2 to TRBJ1-1; D perhaps matches TRBD1 (6 bases). The V and J ends lost 1 base and 2 bases respectively, with 17 bases between them. Per the germline V gene, CDR1 is SGHTA and CDR2 is FQGNSA. The CDR3 loop spans 17 amino acids. In DNA, the CDR3 is TGTGCCAGCAGCTTAGGACCCTTGGGGGGCCCCAACACTGAAGCTTTCTTT. This encodes CASSLGPLGGPNTEAFF.

This chain uses TRBV12-3 or TRBV12-4 with TRBJ2-1, with 11 bases identical to TRBD2. The CDR3 extends over 19 amino acids. Trimming at V came to 5 bases and at J to 3 bases, leaving 15 bases not matched to a gene. CDR3 amino acids: CASSTRPQGLADHYNEQFF. CDR3 DNA: TGTGCCAGCAGTACCCGGCCCCAGGGACTAGCGGATCACTACAATGAGCAGTTCTTC.

This clonotype was found once. V usage is TRBV7-9 and J usage is TRBJ2-1, with 10 bases lining up with TRBD2. This CDR3 region has 15 residues. Germline CDR1 and CDR2: SEHNR and FQNEAQ (reference sequence). V was clipped by 8 bases and J by 8 bases; unmatched bases: 12. CDR3: CASFGGASGRDEQFF. CDR3 DNA sequence: TGTGCCAGCTTCGGGGGGGCTAGCGGGAGAGATGAGCAGTTCTTC.

For this clonotype: Possible read error: a much larger clone is one base away. This chain joins TRBV14 and TRBJ2-1, with 9 bases matching TRBD2. Germline values: CDR1 SGHDN, CDR2 FVKESK. The CDR3 extends over 18 amino acids. The CDR3 coding sequence is TGTGCCAGCAGCCAAGGGATCGCGGGTAGCGGGAGATACAATGAGCGGTTCTTC. It specifies CASSQGIAGSGRYNERFF.

This clonotype was seen many times. The chain is built from TRBV11-3 and TRBJ2-1; 7 nucleotides line up with TRBD2. CDR3 length equals 15 residues. V trimming: 3 bases; J trimming: 6 bases; junction bases outside the gene matches: 8. The germline gives CDR1 SGHNT, CDR2 YENEEA. Written as DNA, the CDR3 is TGTGCCAGCAGCTTCGGCGGGAGCAACACCAATGAGCAGTTCTTC. Its protein product is CASSFGGSNTNEQFF.